The rows below give T cell receptor beta chains drawn from one sample of a study of blood T cell repertoires in COVID-19. Profiling relied on immunoSEQ multiplex PCR, and the TCRdb table lists in-frame clones only, not all of them. The top ten clones hold 3.5% to 4.5% of a sample with under 200,000 clones, about 83% of them seen once. Input material: peripheral blood. The receptors derive from a man aged 18-30 years with active or convalescent COVID-19. Each CDR3 is given with its conserved first and last residue. The D gene is left open where the match is weak. Some rows have no size entry. The others give once, few or many, or a class for an expanded clone.

>NA|TRBV6-6|TRBJ1-2|NA
CASSSELIGYTF
TGTGCCAGCAGTTCCGAGTTAATTGGCTACACCTTC
>NA|TRBV4-1|TRBJ2-7|TRBD2
CASSQDGASGEQYF
TGCGCCAGCAGCCAAGATGGGGCTAGCGGTGAGCAGTACTTC
>once|TRBV12-3/TRBV12-4|TRBJ1-2|TRBD1
CASSLRGRYTF
TGTGCCAGCAGTTTAAGGGGGCGTTACACCTTC
>NA|TRBV6-2/TRBV6-3|TRBJ1-1|NA
CASSPLTGTLKNTEAFF
TGTGCCAGCAGCCCCCTCACAGGGACCCTAAAGAACACTGAAGCTTTCTTT
>NA|TRBV6-2/TRBV6-3|TRBJ2-2|TRBD1
CASSPQDRAGPNTGELFF
TGTGCCAGCAGTCCCCAGGACAGGGCCGGTCCGAACACCGGGGAGCTGTTTTTT
>NA|TRBV27|TRBJ2-1|NA
CASSLLVTGSVLDEQFF
TGTGCCAGCAGTTTACTGGTAACAGGCTCGGTTTTGGATGAGCAGTTCTTC
>NA|TRBV4-1|TRBJ1-3|NA
CASSPRDTEYSGNTIYF
TGCGCCAGCAGCCCACGGGACACGGAGTACTCTGGAAACACCATATATTTT
>NA|TRBV7-8|TRBJ2-7|TRBD1
CASSLEQGALYEQYF
TGTGCCAGCAGCTTAGAGCAGGGGGCATTATACGAGCAGTACTTC
>NA|TRBV19|TRBJ2-2|NA
CASSAYRGGTGELFF
TGTGCCAGTAGTGCCTACAGAGGAGGCACCGGGGAGCTGTTTTTT
>NA|TRBV3-1/TRBV3-2|TRBJ2-3|TRBD2
CASSQLGGSDTQYF
TGTGCCAGCAGCCAATTGGGGGGGTCAGATACGCAGTATTTT
>NA|TRBV6-2/TRBV6-3|TRBJ2-3|NA
CASSYLAGRTDTQYF
TGTGCCAGCAGTTATCTGGCGGGGCGCACAGATACGCAGTATTTT
>NA|TRBV6-5|TRBJ1-3|TRBD1
CASSSGTGSRNTIYF
TGTGCCAGCAGTTCCGGGACAGGGAGTCGAAACACCATATATTTT
>NA|TRBV27|TRBJ2-5|TRBD2
CASRGTKETQYF
TGTGCCAGCAGGGGGACTAAAGAGACCCAGTACTTC
>NA|TRBV20-1|TRBJ1-2|NA
CSASSGGNYGYTF
TGCAGTGCTAGTTCTGGGGGGAACTATGGCTACACCTTC
>NA|TRBV5-4|TRBJ2-7|TRBD2
CASSLTGLAGGEQYF
TGTGCCAGCAGTCTTACGGGACTAGCGGGGGGCGAGCAGTACTTC
>NA|TRBV5-6|TRBJ2-3|NA
CASSLGHVDTQYF
TGTGCCAGCAGCTTGGGGCATGTAGATACGCAGTATTTT
>NA|TRBV14|TRBJ1-1|NA
CASSPTGSSTEAFF
TGTGCCAGCAGTCCCACGGGGTCCTCCACTGAAGCTTTCTTT
>NA|TRBV27|TRBJ2-2|TRBD2
CASWPSGSTGTGELFF
TGTGCCAGCTGGCCTAGCGGGAGTACGGGCACCGGGGAGCTGTTTTTT
>once|TRBV29-1|TRBJ1-1|TRBD1
CSVGLTGEAFF
TGCAGCGTTGGCCTGACAGGGGAAGCTTTCTTT
>hyperexpanded|TRBV18|TRBJ2-7|NA
CASSPEQFSSYEQYF
TGTGCCAGCTCACCAGAACAGTTCAGCTCCTACGAGCAGTACTTC
>NA|TRBV11-2|TRBJ1-2|NA
CASSLVPVQGDLGYTF
TGTGCCAGCAGCTTAGTCCCAGTCCAGGGTGATTTGGGCTACACCTTC
>few|TRBV11-2|TRBJ1-6|NA
CASSLRSSYNSPLHF
TGTGCCAGCAGCTTACGGAGCTCCTATAATTCACCCCTCCACTTT
>NA|TRBV5-1|TRBJ2-6|NA
CASSSQGWANVLTF
TGCGCCAGCAGCTCTCAGGGTTGGGCCAACGTCCTGACTTTC
>NA|TRBV19|TRBJ1-1|NA
CASSNGNTEAFF
TGTGCCAGTAGTAACGGGAACACTGAAGCTTTCTTT
>NA|TRBV5-1|TRBJ1-1|NA
CASSFSGAEAFF
TGCGCCAGCAGCTTTTCAGGGGCTGAAGCTTTCTTT
>NA|TRBV10-3|TRBJ2-6|NA
CAISATASGANVLTF
TGTGCCATCAGTGCTACCGCCTCTGGGGCCAACGTCCTGACTTTC
>NA|TRBV6-5|TRBJ2-5|TRBD2
CASRGLAGWETQYF
TGTGCCAGCCGCGGACTAGCGGGGTGGGAGACCCAGTACTTC
>few|TRBV18|TRBJ2-5|NA
CASSRGSQGETQYF
TGTGCCAGCTCACGGGGTTCGCAGGGAGAGACCCAGTACTTC
>NA|TRBV6-5|TRBJ1-1|NA
CASSYAGEAEAFF
TGTGCCAGCAGTTACGCAGGGGAAGCTGAAGCTTTCTTT
>NA|TRBV5-6|TRBJ1-2|NA
CASSLDRRNYGYTF
TGTGCCAGCAGCTTGGATCGCAGAAACTATGGCTACACCTTC
>NA|TRBV9|TRBJ1-1|TRBD1
CASSVGQGSTEAFF
TGTGCCAGCAGCGTAGGACAGGGGAGCACTGAAGCTTTCTTT
>NA|TRBV6-5|TRBJ1-3|NA
CASSYGGTAGNTIYF
TGTGCCAGCAGTTACGGGGGGACTGCTGGAAACACCATATATTTT